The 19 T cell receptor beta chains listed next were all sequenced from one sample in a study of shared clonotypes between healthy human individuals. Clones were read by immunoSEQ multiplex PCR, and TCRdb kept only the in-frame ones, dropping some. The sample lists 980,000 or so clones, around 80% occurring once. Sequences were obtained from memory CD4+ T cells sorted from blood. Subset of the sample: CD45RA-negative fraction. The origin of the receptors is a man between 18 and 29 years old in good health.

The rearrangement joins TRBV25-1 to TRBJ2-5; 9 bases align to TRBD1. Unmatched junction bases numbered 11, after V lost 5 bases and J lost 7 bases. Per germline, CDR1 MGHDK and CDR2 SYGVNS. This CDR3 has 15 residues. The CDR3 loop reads CASSPPWGQGATQYF. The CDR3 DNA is TGTGCCAGCAGTCCCCCGTGGGGACAGGGTGCGACCCAGTACTTC.

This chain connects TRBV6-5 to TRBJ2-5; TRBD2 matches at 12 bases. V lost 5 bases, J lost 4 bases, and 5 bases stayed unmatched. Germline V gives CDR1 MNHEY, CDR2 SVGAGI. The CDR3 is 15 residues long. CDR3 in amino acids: CASSQSTSGGETQYF. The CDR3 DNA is TGTGCCAGCAGTCAGTCGACTAGCGGGGGAGAGACCCAGTACTTC.

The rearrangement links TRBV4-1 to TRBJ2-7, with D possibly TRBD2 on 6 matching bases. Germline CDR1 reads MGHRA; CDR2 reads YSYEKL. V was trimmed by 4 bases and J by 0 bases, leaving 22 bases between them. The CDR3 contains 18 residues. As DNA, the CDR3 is TGCGCCAGCAGCCCGTTAGCGGTGCGAAGCCCCTCCTCCTACGAGCAGTACTTC. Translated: CASSPLAVRSPSSYEQYF.

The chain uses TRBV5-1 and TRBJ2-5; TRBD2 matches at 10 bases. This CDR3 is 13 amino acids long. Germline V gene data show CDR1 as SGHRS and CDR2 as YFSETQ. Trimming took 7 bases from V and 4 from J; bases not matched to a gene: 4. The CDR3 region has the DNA TGCGCCAGCGCGAGCGGGGGGGGAGAGACCCAGTACTTC. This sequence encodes CASASGGGETQYF.

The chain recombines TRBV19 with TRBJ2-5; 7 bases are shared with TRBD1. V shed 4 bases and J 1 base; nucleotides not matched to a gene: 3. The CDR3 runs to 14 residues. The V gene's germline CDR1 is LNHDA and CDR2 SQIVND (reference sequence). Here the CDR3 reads CASSNDRAQETQYF. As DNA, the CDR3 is TGTGCCAGTAGTAATGACAGGGCCCAAGAGACCCAGTACTTC.

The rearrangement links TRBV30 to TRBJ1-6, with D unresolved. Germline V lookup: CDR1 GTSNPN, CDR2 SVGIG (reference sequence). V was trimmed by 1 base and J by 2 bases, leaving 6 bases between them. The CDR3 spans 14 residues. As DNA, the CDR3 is TGTGCCTGGAGTGAAGGACCCTATAATTCACCCCTCCACTTT. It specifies CAWSEGPYNSPLHF. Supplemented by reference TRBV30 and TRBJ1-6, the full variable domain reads SQTIHQWPATLVQPVGSPLSLECTVEGTSNPNLYWYRQAAGRGLQLLFYSVGIGQISSEVPQNLSASRPQDRQFILSSKKLLLSDSGFYLCAWSEGPYNSPLHFGNGTRLTVT.

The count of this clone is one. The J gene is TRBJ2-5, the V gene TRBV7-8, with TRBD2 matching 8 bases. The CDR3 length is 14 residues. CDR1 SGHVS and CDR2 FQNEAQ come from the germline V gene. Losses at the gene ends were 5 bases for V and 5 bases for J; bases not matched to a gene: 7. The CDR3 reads CASSLGGGRETQYF. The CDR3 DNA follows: TGTGCCAGCAGCCTCGGGGGGGGTCGGGAGACCCAGTACTTC.

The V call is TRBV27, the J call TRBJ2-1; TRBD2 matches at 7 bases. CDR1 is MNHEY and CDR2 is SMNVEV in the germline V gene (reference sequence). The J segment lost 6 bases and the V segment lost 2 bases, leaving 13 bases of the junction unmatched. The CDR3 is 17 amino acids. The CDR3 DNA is TGTGCCAGCAGTTTAGTGGCTAGCGGTCCACAATTCAATGAGCAGTTCTTC. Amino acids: CASSLVASGPQFNEQFF.

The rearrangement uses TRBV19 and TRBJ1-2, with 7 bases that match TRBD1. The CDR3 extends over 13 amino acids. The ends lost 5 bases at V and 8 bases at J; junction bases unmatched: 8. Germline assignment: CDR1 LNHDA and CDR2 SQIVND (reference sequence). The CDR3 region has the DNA TGTGCCAGTAGTTTGACAGGGTCAGACGGCTACACCTTC. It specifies CASSLTGSDGYTF.

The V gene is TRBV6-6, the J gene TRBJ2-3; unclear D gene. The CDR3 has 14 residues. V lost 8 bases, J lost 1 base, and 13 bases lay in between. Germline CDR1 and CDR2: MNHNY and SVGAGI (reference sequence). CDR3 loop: CASRLKFGTDTQYF. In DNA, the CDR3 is TGTGCCAGCCGCTTGAAGTTCGGCACAGATACGCAGTATTTT.

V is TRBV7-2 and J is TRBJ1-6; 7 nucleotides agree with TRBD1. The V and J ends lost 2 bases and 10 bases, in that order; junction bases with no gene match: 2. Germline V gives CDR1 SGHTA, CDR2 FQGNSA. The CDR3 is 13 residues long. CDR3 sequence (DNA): TGTGCCAGCAGCTTACAGGGGGGATCACCCCTCCACTTT. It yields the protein CASSLQGGSPLHF.

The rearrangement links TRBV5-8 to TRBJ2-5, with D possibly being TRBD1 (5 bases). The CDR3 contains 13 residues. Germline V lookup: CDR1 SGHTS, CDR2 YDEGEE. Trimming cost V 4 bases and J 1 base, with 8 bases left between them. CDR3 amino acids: CASSKDSQETQYF. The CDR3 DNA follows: TGTGCCAGCAGCAAAGACAGCCAAGAGACCCAGTACTTC.

In DNA form, the CDR3 reads TGTGCCAGCTCACCACCAGGGACAGCTTTCGAGCAGTACTTC. It translates to CASSPPGTAFEQYF. The chain carries TRBV18 and TRBJ2-7, with 7 bases lining up with TRBD1. CDR3 size: 14 residues. V shed 0 bases and J 6 bases; nucleotides not matched to a gene: 5. Germline V gene sequence: CDR1 KGHSH, CDR2 LQKENI.

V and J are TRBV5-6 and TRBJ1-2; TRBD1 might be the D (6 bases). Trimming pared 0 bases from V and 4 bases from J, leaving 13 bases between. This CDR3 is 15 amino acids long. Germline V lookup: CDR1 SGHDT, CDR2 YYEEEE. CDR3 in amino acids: CASSLVGQNFYGYTF. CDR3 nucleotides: TGTGCCAGCAGCTTGGTTGGACAGAACTTCTATGGCTACACCTTC.

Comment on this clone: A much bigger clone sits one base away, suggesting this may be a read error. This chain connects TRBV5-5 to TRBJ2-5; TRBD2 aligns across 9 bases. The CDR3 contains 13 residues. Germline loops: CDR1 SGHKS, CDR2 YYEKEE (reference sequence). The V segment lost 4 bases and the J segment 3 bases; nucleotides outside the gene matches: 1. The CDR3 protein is CASSRTSEETQYF. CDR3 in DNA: TGTGCCAGCAGCCGGACTAGCGAAGAGACCCAGTACTTC. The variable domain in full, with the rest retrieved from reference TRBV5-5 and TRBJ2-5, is DAGVTQSPTHLIKTRGQQVTLRCSPISGHKSVSWYQQVLGQGPQFIFQYYEKEERGRGNFPDRFSARQFPNYSSELNVNALLLGDSALYLCASSRTSEETQYFGPGTRLLVL.

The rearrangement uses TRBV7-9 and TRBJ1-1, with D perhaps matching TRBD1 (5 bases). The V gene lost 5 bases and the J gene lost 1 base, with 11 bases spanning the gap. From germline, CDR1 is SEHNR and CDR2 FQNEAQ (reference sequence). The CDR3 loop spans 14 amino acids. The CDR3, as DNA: TGTGCCAGCAGCCCCCAGGGTGGGAACACTGAAGCTTTCTTT. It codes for CASSPQGGNTEAFF. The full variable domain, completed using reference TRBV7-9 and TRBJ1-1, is DTGVSQNPRHKITKRGQNVTFRCDPISEHNRLYWYRQTLGQGPEFLTYFQNEAQLEKSRLLSDRFSAERPKGSFSTLEIQRTEQGDSAMYLCASSPQGGNTEAFFGQGTRLTVV.

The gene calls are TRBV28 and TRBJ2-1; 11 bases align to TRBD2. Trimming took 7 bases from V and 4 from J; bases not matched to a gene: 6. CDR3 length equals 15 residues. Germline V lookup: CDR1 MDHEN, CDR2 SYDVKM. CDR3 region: CASTLAGGYYNEQFF. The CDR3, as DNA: TGTGCCAGCACCCTAGCGGGGGGATATTACAATGAGCAGTTCTTC.

CDR3 coding DNA: TGTGCCAGCAGCTTAACTCCGGGGAACACTGAAGCTTTCTTT. It specifies CASSLTPGNTEAFF. V usage is TRBV11-2 and J usage is TRBJ1-1; no clear D. Trimming removed 2 bases from V and 1 base from J, with 8 bases in between. CDR1 SGHAT and CDR2 FQNNGV come from the germline V gene. The CDR3 spans 14 residues.

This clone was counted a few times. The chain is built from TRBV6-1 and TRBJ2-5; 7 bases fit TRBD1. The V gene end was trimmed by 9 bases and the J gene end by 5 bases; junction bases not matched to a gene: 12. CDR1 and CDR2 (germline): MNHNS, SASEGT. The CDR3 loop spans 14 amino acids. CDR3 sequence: CASRPTGSFETQYF. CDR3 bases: TGTGCCAGTCGACCGACAGGGAGCTTCGAGACCCAGTACTTC.